The rows below give T cell receptor beta chains drawn from one sample of a study of radiation and T cells in renal cell carcinoma. Sequencing was performed with immunoSEQ multiplex PCR; in TCRdb, only in-frame clones are kept and a portion is missing. The sample has about 7,900 clones; approximately 64% are singletons. The starting material was tumor tissue, obtained from a patient whose treatment was nephrectomy without radiotherapy. All receptors come from a woman in her 70s with renal cell carcinoma. Each CDR3 is given with its conserved first and last residue. A D gene is named only where the DNA matches it firmly. The listing skips clone size in some rows; elsewhere it reads once, few, many or a size class.

TRBD1,TRBV5-4,16,.,TRBJ2-1,TGTGCCAGCAGCCCACGAGGGACAGGGGGCGAGAATGAGCAGTTCTTC,CASSPRGTGGENEQFF
TRBD2,TRBV7-3,16,once,TRBJ2-3,TGTGCCAGCAGCTTAAGTCCCGGGGGGGTCACAGATACGCAGTATTTT,CASSLSPGGVTDTQYF
.,TRBV30,14,once,TRBJ2-3,TGTGCCTGGATAGACAGCCGCGTCCCAGATACGCAGTATTTT,CAWIDSRVPDTQYF
.,TRBV7-8,15,few,TRBJ1-2,TGTGCCAGCAGCTTAAACAGGGAGGGAAACTATGGCTACACCTTC,CASSLNREGNYGYTF
.,TRBV9,14,.,TRBJ2-2,TGTGCCAGCAACCTCCGGGACACCGGCGGGGAGCTGTTTTTT,CASNLRDTGGELFF
TRBD1,TRBV2,13,.,TRBJ1-1,TGTGCCAGCAGGGACAGGTTGAACACTGAAGCTTTCTTT,CASRDRLNTEAFF
TRBD1,TRBV28,16,.,TRBJ2-5,TGTGCCAGCAGCGAACCCGGACAGGGGGAACGAGAGACCCAGTACTTC,CASSEPGQGERETQYF
.,TRBV6-5,14,few,TRBJ1-6,TGTGCCAGCAGTTACGGAGGGTTGAATTCACCCCTCCACTTT,CASSYGGLNSPLHF
.,TRBV6-6,14,.,TRBJ2-5,TGTGCCAGCAACCGACAACTAGCTGGGGAGACCCAGTACTTC,CASNRQLAGETQYF
.,TRBV5-1,15,.,TRBJ2-1,TGCGCCAGCACCTCGCAGGGGGGCGCCTACAATGAGCAGTTCTTC,CASTSQGGAYNEQFF
.,TRBV7-9,12,.,TRBJ2-7,TGTGCCAGCAGCTTCAGATCTGAAGAGCAGTACTTC,CASSFRSEEQYF
TRBD1,TRBV27,16,few,TRBJ1-4,TGTGCCAGCAGCGGGCCCCGGCGACAGGGAGGGGAAAAACTGTTTTTT,CASSGPRRQGGEKLFF
TRBD1,TRBV13,19,.,TRBJ2-3,TGTGCCAGCAGCTTAGGTTGGACCGGGACAGGGGGTAGTACAGATACGCAGTATTTT,CASSLGWTGTGGSTDTQYF
.,TRBV5-1,13,.,TRBJ1-4,TGCGCCAGCAGCGGGACAACTAATGAAAAACTGTTTTTT,CASSGTTNEKLFF
TRBD2,TRBV5-6,16,.,TRBJ2-3,TGTGCCAGCAGCCCGGTTCTAGCGGGGGCGCCAGATACGCAGTATTTT,CASSPVLAGAPDTQYF
.,TRBV7-9,15,.,TRBJ1-3,TGTGCCAGCAGCTTCGGGGCAGCATCTGGAAACACCATATATTTT,CASSFGAASGNTIYF
.,TRBV5-6,14,.,TRBJ1-3,TGTGCCAGCAGCCCTTGGCAAACTGGAAACACCATATATTTT,CASSPWQTGNTIYF
TRBD1,TRBV5-1,16,.,TRBJ1-4,TGCGCCAGCAGGGTGGACAGGGGCTTTGAAAAAGGAAAACTGTTTTTT,CASRVDRGFEKGKLFF